The clone carrying this TCR beta chain was counted at least ten times. Its antigen is currently unknown. Unique molecular identifiers featured in how the TCRbeta library was prepared. TCRdb redid the calling of the PCR reads with MiXCR, one entry per CDR3 protein. The data contain approximately 650,000 distinct CDR3 sequences, around 13% of them singletons. The sample belongs to a study of T-cell reconstitution after alpha-beta-depleted transplantation in children. The CDR3 runs 12 residues. Germline CDR1 SQVTM, CDR2 ANQGSEA. V was shortened by 8 bases and J by 1 base, with 11 bases between the two germline ends. Notes on the study in general: Newly produced T cells mostly accounted for T-cell counts and diversity one year post-transplant.

The sequencing used PBMCs, collected before TCRalphabeta/CD19-depleted stem cell transplant. The TCR comes from a girl aged 2 to 9 with congenital amegakaryocytic thrombocytopenia, due to receive a stem cell transplant. The chain is built from TRBV29-1 and TRBJ2-5; no firm D call. CDR3 in amino acids: CSFIRTQETQYF. The DNA for the CDR3 is TGCAGCTTCATCCGGACCCAAGAGACCCAGTACTTC.